This TCR beta chain stems from a study of breast tumors, draining lymph nodes, adjacent tissues (dated by TCRdb to the mid-2010s). General notes on the study: In breast cancer patients, the study compared the TCR beta repertoires of tumor, adjacent nontumor tissue and axillary lymph nodes. The study aimed to assess the relationships and possible T-cell exchange between tumor, surrounding tissue and draining lymph node repertoires in human breast cancer. General conclusions and limits of the study: Tumor T-cell repertoires showed less diversity than lymph node repertoires and more diversity than nontumor tissue repertoires, and tumor T-cell repertoires showed preferential V and J gene usage. Rather than being directly demonstrated, the conclusion that tumor T cells originate in lymph nodes was presented as consistent with a hypothesis. The data were considered consistent with most tumor T cells being derived from the lymph node and subsequently expanding within tumor tissue. Tumor and nontumor tissue repertoires were found to be significantly more similar in luminal-like than in basal-like breast cancer.

Sequencing was performed on an Illumina HiSeq 2000. Multiplex PCR amplification was used to generate the TCR beta chain libraries. The amplified TCR beta chain products were analyzed by high-throughput sequencing. TCRdb reprocessing: public reads trimmed at Q25 with fastp, clones called with MiXCR, in-frame beta chains kept. Entries that share a CDR3 protein sequence are merged under the most common genes and DNA. The sample contains 270,000 or so distinct CDR3 sequences, over 25% of them found a single time. 0.85% to 1.3% of the sample is held by the ten biggest clonotypes. Reading the germline V gene gives CDR1 KGHSH and CDR2 LQKENI. V is reduced by 2 bases and J by 7 bases, leaving a spacing of 9 bases between them. CDR3 length: 12 amino acids, cysteine to phenylalanine. Left in the record is the CDR3 DNA by itself, 36 bases read in frame from the first base. Lymph node samples came from the axillary draining lymph nodes of breast cancer patients.

This clonotype turned up a few times. This receptor's antigen is unknown. Base quality data are lacking; no much larger clone is found one base away. Material for sequencing was axillary lymph node tissue. Rearrangement joined TRBV18 to TRBJ2-7; the D gene is perhaps TRBD1 or TRBD2, each of them matching over 5 bases. The source of this sequence is a female donor with breast cancer. Some clones in this sample may be carry-over from other donors' samples. The nucleotides are TGTGCCAGCTCACCATTTGGGGGTGAGCAGTACTTC. This codes for CASSPFGGEQYF. The variable domain in full, with residues beyond the CDR3 obtained from the reference TRBV18 and TRBJ2-7 genes, is NAGVMQNPRHLVRRRGQEARLRCSPMKGHSHVYWYRQLPEEGLKFMVYLQKENIIDESGMPKERFSAEFPKEGPSILRIQQVVRGDSAAYFCASSPFGGEQYFGPGTRLTVT.